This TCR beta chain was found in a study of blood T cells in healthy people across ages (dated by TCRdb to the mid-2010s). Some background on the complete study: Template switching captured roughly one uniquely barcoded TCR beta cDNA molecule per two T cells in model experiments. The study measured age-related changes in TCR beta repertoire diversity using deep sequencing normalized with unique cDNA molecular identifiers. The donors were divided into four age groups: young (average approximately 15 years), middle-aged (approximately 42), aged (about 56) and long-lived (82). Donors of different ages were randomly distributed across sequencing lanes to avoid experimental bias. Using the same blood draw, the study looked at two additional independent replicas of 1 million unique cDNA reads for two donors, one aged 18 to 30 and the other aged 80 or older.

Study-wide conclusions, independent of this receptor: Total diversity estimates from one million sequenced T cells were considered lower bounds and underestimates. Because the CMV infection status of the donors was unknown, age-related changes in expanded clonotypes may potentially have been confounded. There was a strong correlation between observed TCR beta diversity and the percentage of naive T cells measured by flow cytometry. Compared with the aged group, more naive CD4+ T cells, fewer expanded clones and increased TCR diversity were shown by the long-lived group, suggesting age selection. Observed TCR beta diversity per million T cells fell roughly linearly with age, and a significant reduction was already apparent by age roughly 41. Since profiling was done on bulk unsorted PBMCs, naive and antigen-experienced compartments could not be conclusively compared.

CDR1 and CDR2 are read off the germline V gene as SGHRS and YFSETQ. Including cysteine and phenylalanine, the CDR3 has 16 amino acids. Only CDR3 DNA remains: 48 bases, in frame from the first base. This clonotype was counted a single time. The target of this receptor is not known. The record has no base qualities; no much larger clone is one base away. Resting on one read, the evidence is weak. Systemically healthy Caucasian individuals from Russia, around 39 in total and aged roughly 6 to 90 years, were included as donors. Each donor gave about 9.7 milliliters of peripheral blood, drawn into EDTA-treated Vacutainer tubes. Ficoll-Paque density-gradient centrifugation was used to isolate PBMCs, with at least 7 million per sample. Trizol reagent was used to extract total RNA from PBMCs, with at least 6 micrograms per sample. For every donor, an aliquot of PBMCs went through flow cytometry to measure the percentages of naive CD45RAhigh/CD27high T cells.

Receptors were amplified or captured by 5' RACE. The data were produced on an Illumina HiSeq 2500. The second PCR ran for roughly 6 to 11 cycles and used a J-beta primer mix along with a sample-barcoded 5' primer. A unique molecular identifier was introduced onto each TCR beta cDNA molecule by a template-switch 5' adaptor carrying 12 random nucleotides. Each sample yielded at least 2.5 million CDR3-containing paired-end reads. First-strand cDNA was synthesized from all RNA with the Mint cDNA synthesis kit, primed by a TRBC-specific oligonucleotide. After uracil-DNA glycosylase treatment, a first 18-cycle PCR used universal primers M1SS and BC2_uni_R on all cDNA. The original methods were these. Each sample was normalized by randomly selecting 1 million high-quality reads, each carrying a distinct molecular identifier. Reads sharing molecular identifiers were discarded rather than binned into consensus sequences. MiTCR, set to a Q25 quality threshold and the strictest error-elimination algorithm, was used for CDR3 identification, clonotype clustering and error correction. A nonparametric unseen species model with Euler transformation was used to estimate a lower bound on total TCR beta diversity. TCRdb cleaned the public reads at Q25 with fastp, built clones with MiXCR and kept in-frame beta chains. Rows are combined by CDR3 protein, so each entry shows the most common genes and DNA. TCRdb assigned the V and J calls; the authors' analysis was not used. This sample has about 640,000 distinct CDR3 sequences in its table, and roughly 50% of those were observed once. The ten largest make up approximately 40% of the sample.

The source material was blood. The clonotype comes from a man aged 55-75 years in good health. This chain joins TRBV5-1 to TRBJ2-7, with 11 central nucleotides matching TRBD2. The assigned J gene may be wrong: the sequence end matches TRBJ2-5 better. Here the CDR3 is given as CASSMTSGASGETQYF. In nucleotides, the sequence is TGCGCCAGCAGCATGACTAGCGGGGCTTCGGGTGAGACCCAGTACTTC.